This T cell receptor beta chain was identified in a study of blood T cell repertoires in COVID-19. The data were produced by immunoSEQ multiplex PCR, yet TCRdb's version contains in-frame clones alone and is incomplete. Of roughly 190,000 clones listed, about 88% were seen once; the top ten hold around 5.9%. The ends lost 2 bases at V and 3 bases at J; junction bases unmatched: 8. The CDR3 runs to 16 residues. Germline loops: CDR1 MDHEN, CDR2 SYDVKM. The sample comprised peripheral blood. This rearrangement joins TRBV28 to TRBJ1-2; 8 positions match TRBD1. This TCR derives from a woman aged 40 to 50 who had recovered from COVID-19. Here the CDR3 reads CASSLRRQGFDYGYTF. The CDR3 DNA is TGTGCCAGCAGTTTACGAAGACAGGGGTTCGACTATGGCTACACCTTC.